Listed here is a single TCR beta chain. Assay used: immunoSEQ multiplex PCR; TCRdb lists only in-frame clones, some missing. The sample records about 190,000 clones, around 89% being singletons. The sample comes from a study of blood T cell repertoires in COVID-19. The wider study: Samples representing acute and convalescent COVID-19 were sourced from the United States, Italy and Spain.

The TCR comes from a human donor in a cohort sampled during active COVID-19. Material: peripheral blood.

The CDR3 loop reads CASQTGEATGELFF. The CDR3 DNA is TGTGCCAGTCAGACAGGGGAGGCCACCGGGGAGCTGTTTTTT. The V gene is TRBV19, the J gene TRBJ2-2, with 8 bases identical to TRBD1. This CDR3 has 14 amino acids. Germline CDR1 LNHDA, CDR2 SQIVND (reference sequence). Losses at the gene ends were 8 bases for V and 4 bases for J; bases not matched to a gene: 6.